One and the same sample provided the 23 T cell receptor beta chains below, sequenced in a study of regulatory and conventional T cells in RAG deficiency. Libraries were prepared by immunoSEQ multiplex PCR; TCRdb keeps only in-frame clonotypes and omits some of them. Here the sample spans around 33,000 clones, 85% to 90% being singletons. This same sample was also part of a study on regulatory T cells. That work states: The primer mix had 52 TRBV and 13 TRBJ primers.

The sample consisted of CD8+ T cells sorted from blood. Receptors were obtained from a human donor in good health.

V is TRBV5-1 and J is TRBJ2-7; a weak D match, TRBD2 (5 bases). Germline CDR1 reads SGHRS; CDR2 reads YFSETQ. The CDR3 is 14 residues long. Trimming stripped 6 bases from V and 0 bases from J, with 13 bases between. The CDR3 sequence: CASTDPGSSYEQYF. In DNA, the CDR3 is TGCGCCAGCACCGATCCGGGGAGCTCCTACGAGCAGTACTTC.

The CDR3 sequence is CASSLSWLGEQFF. The CDR3 DNA reads TGTGCCAGCAGTTTATCGTGGCTCGGTGAGCAGTTCTTC. This chain uses TRBV27 with TRBJ2-1; D gene uncertain. Germline values: CDR1 MNHEY, CDR2 SMNVEV (reference sequence). The CDR3 is made up of 13 amino acids. The V end was cut by 0 bases, the J end by 9 bases, with 9 bases between.

The V call is TRBV7-3, the J call TRBJ1-6; a weak D match, TRBD1 (6 bases). Germline lookup yields CDR1 SGHTA and CDR2 FQGTGA. CDR3 size: 15 residues. Trimming cost V 5 bases and J 7 bases, with 15 bases left between them. CDR3 loop: CASSPQGAGNSPLHF. As DNA, the CDR3 is TGTGCCAGCAGCCCACAGGGCGCAGGGAATTCACCCCTCCACTTT.

The CDR3 spells CTSRPDRGINYGYTF. DNA for the CDR3: TGCACCAGCAGACCAGACAGGGGGATTAACTATGGCTACACCTTC. The chain combines TRBV1 with TRBJ1-2; the listed D gene, TRBD1, was not tested against the DNA. TRBV1 is a known pseudogene. CDR3 length equals 15 residues.

This clone was observed a single time. V and J are TRBV27 and TRBJ2-1; 8 bases are shared with TRBD2. Germline values: CDR1 MNHEY, CDR2 SMNVEV (reference sequence). Trimming at V came to 2 bases and at J to 4 bases, leaving 1 base not matched to a gene. CDR3 length: 14 amino acids. CDR3 DNA sequence: TGTGCCAGCAGTTTAACTAGCGGATACAATGAGCAGTTCTTC. This codes for CASSLTSGYNEQFF.

Written as DNA, the CDR3 is TGTGCCAGCAGTCAGGACACCTCCTACGAGCAGTACTTC. Its translation: CASSQDTSYEQYF. The chain has TRBV2 and TRBJ2-7, with a weak D call TRBD1 (5 bases). The CDR3 spans 13 residues. Germline assignment: CDR1 SNHLY and CDR2 FYNNEI. Trimming shortened V by 5 bases and J by 0 bases, and 8 bases separated the two germline ends.

This sequence joins TRBV11-2 and TRBJ2-7; 9 bases align to TRBD2. CDR3 length: 17 residues. The germline CDR1 and CDR2 sequences are SGHAT and FQNNGV. With 5 bases clipped from V and 2 bases from J, the junction kept 13 bases outside the gene matches. CDR3 in amino acids: CASSPSAGTSITYEQYF. CDR3 DNA: TGTGCCAGCAGCCCATCCGCCGGGACTAGCATAACCTACGAGCAGTACTTC.

This rearrangement joins TRBV7-9 to TRBJ2-2; 9 bases are shared with TRBD2. This CDR3 region has 17 residues. Germline trimming cut 5 bases from V and 2 bases from J; bases unmatched to any gene: 9. The germline CDR1 and CDR2 sequences are SEHNR and FQNEAQ (reference sequence). The CDR3, as DNA: TGTGCCAGCAGCCCCCTGGCGACTAGCGGAAACACCGGGGAGCTGTTTTTT. Protein product: CASSPLATSGNTGELFF.

This chain links TRBV15 with TRBJ2-7; a possible D gene is TRBD1 (6 bases). The germline V gene encodes CDR1 LNHNV and CDR2 YYDKDF (reference sequence). The CDR3 has 12 residues. The V and J ends lost 1 base and 6 bases respectively, with 7 bases between them. The CDR3, as DNA: TGTGCCACCAGCAGAGGCAGGGGCGAGCAGTACTTC. Translating gives CATSRGRGEQYF.

This clone appeared a single time. The genes are TRBV7-8 and TRBJ2-1; D could derive from TRBD1 or TRBD2 (5 bases each). Germline lookup yields CDR1 SGHVS and CDR2 FQNEAQ. CDR3 length equals 12 residues. Trimming removed 5 bases from V and 7 bases from J, with 9 bases in between. The DNA for the CDR3 is TGTGCCAGCAGCCATGGGGGAAATGAGCAGTTCTTC. Translating it yields CASSHGGNEQFF.

The chain combines TRBV28 with TRBJ1-4, with D tentatively TRBD1 (5 bases). The V end lost 6 bases, the J end lost 5 bases, and 16 bases lay between the germline ends. Germline V CDR1 and CDR2: MDHEN, SYDVKM. The CDR3 is 15 residues long. CDR3 sequence (DNA): TGTGCCAGCAGCGCGACGGAGGGGAGGAATGAAAAACTGTTTTTT. Its protein product is CASSATEGRNEKLFF.

The rearrangement uses TRBV7-6 and TRBJ2-5; D gene uncertain. CDR3 length: 13 amino acids. Between the trimmed V and J ends, which lost 2 bases and 7 bases, there was a span of 11 bases. Germline assignment: CDR1 SGHVS and CDR2 FNYEAQ. The CDR3 loop reads CASSLSSGRTQYF. The CDR3 DNA follows: TGTGCCAGCAGCTTATCCTCCGGCCGGACCCAGTACTTC.

V gene TRBV9 combines with J gene TRBJ1-2; tentative D call: TRBD1 (5 bases). The germline V and J ends were trimmed by 1 base and 4 bases, with 14 bases remaining between them. This CDR3 has 15 amino acids. Germline V gene data show CDR1 as SGDLS and CDR2 as YYNGEE. The CDR3, as DNA: TGTGCCAGCAGCGTAAGTAAGGACACACGCTATGGCTACACCTTC. It codes for CASSVSKDTRYGYTF. Full variable domain (rest looked up from reference TRBV9 and TRBJ1-2): DSGVTQTPKHLITATGQRVTLRCSPRSGDLSVYWYQQSLDQGLQFLIQYYNGEERAKGNILERFSAQQFPDLHSELNLSSLELGDSALYFCASSVSKDTRYGYTFGSGTRLTVV.

The chain is built from TRBV4-1 and TRBJ2-7; TRBD1 matches 7 bases. CDR1 and CDR2 from the germline V gene are MGHRA and YSYEKL. The CDR3 sequence is 15 residues long. J gave up 3 bases and V 1 base, and 6 bases lay outside the gene matches. This chain's CDR3 is CASSQAPRQGYEQYF. As DNA, the CDR3 is TGCGCCAGCAGCCAAGCCCCCAGACAGGGCTACGAGCAGTACTTC.

This sequence joins TRBV6-1 and TRBJ2-6, with 7 nucleotides matching TRBD1. V lost 6 bases to trimming and J lost 0 bases; unmatched junction nucleotides: 2. The CDR3 has 15 residues. Germline V gene lookup returns CDR1 MNHNS and CDR2 SASEGT. CDR3: CASSRDSSGANVLTF. The DNA for the CDR3 is TGTGCCAGCAGCAGGGACAGCTCTGGGGCCAACGTCCTGACTTTC.

The chain employs TRBV7-9 and TRBJ2-1; D may match TRBD1 or TRBD2 (5 bases each). This CDR3 contains 14 residues. Germline CDR1 reads SEHNR; CDR2 reads FQNEAQ (reference sequence). Trimming took 3 bases from V and 8 from J, leaving 14 bases between them. CDR3 in DNA: TGTGCCAGCAGCTTCTTGCCCCAGGGAGATGAGCAGTTCTTC. This gives the protein CASSFLPQGDEQFF.

The chain joins TRBV6-1 to TRBJ1-1; 8 bases line up with TRBD1. The J segment lost 4 bases and the V segment lost 4 bases, leaving 11 bases of the junction unmatched. Germline values: CDR1 MNHNS, CDR2 SASEGT. This CDR3 contains 16 residues. The CDR3 protein is CASSAGGYERGTEAFF. CDR3 DNA: TGTGCCAGCAGTGCAGGGGGCTACGAAAGGGGCACTGAAGCTTTCTTT.

The chain employs TRBV5-1 and TRBJ2-1, with D unclear. The CDR3 has 18 amino acids. V lost 1 base and J lost 0, with 17 bases in between. Per the germline V gene, CDR1 is SGHRS and CDR2 is YFSETQ. The CDR3 is CASSLYTITSSSYNEQFF. CDR3 DNA sequence: TGCGCCAGCAGCTTGTATACGATAACGTCGAGCTCCTACAATGAGCAGTTCTTC.

V gene TRBV5-6 combines with J gene TRBJ2-7; D is unclear. The germline V gene has CDR1 SGHDT and CDR2 YYEEEE. The CDR3 contains 13 residues. With 2 bases removed from V and 4 bases from J, the gap between germline ends came to 10 bases. The CDR3 sequence: CASSFFDGYEQYF. The CDR3, as DNA: TGTGCCAGCAGCTTCTTCGACGGATACGAGCAGTACTTC.

The chain employs TRBV21-1 and TRBJ2-6. TRBV21-1 is reported as a pseudogene. This CDR3 has 18 residues. For the CDR3, the DNA is TGTGCCAGCAGGCATATAGTAGTACAACAAAGTCGGGCCAACGTCCTGACTTTC. Amino acid sequence: CASRHIVVQQSRANVLTF.

This clone was observed a single time. The V and J genes are TRBV4-1 and TRBJ2-3, with 7 nucleotides matching TRBD2. Losses at the gene ends were 1 base for V and 4 bases for J; bases not matched to a gene: 8. Germline CDR1 and CDR2: MGHRA and YSYEKL. The CDR3 runs to 16 residues. CDR3 sequence reads: CASSQAGLEASDTQYF. DNA for the CDR3: TGCGCCAGCAGCCAAGCCGGACTAGAAGCTTCAGATACGCAGTATTTT.

The CDR3 reads CASSPLEPENTEAFF. The CDR3 DNA reads as TGTGCCAGCAGCCCCCTTGAACCGGAGAACACTGAAGCTTTCTTT. This chain links TRBV6-9 with TRBJ1-1, with D unresolved. This CDR3 has 15 amino acids. V shed 6 bases and J shed 1 base, with 15 bases lying between them. CDR1 is MNHGY, CDR2 SVAAGI, per germline.

This chain joins TRBV11-2 and TRBJ2-1; D remains ambiguous. The germline gives CDR1 SGHAT, CDR2 FQNNGV. Trimming left V 5 bases short and J 0 bases short, with 14 bases between. The CDR3 spans 16 residues. Written as DNA, the CDR3 is TGTGCCAGCAGCCGTCGGGTGGAGAGCTCCTACAATGAGCAGTTCTTC. This sequence encodes CASSRRVESSYNEQFF. The full variable domain, its missing parts supplied by reference TRBV11-2 and TRBJ2-1, is EAGVAQSPRYKIIEKRQSVAFWCNPISGHATLYWYQQILGQGPKLLIQFQNNGVVDDSQLPKDRFSAERLKGVDSTLKIQPAKLEDSAVYLCASSRRVESSYNEQFFGPGTRLTVL.